A selection of T cell receptor beta chains follows, all from one sample in a study of shared clonotypes between healthy human individuals. Some clones are missing from TCRdb's copy, which holds only in-frame ones; the method was immunoSEQ multiplex PCR. This table holds a few million clones, approximately 96% found once. Source material: naive CD4+ T cells sorted from blood. The source of these receptors is a man in his late teens or twenties in good health. Both conserved end residues are part of each CDR3. Not every row has a clone size; where given, it reads once, few, many or a size class.

cdr3_aa: CASSYSLGTPGEQYF
v_call: TRBV6-6
clone_size: .

cdr3_aa: CASSLVGLAVSYEQYF
v_call: TRBV7-2
clone_size: .

cdr3_aa: CASSEDRTGRYTF
v_call: TRBV7-9
clone_size: .

cdr3_aa: CASSSGQSYGYTF
v_call: TRBV5-1
clone_size: few

cdr3_aa: CAISEGGETQYF
v_call: TRBV10-3
clone_size: .

cdr3_aa: CASSSVGNEQYF
v_call: TRBV18
clone_size: once

cdr3_aa: CASSLVDTQYF
v_call: TRBV5-1
clone_size: .

cdr3_aa: CSVPGANVLTF
v_call: TRBV20-1
clone_size: once

cdr3_aa: CASSEFNSPLHF
v_call: TRBV25-1
clone_size: .

cdr3_aa: CASSPTGGEQFF
v_call: TRBV10-2
clone_size: .

cdr3_aa: CASRSTPGPSEQYF
v_call: TRBV6-5
clone_size: .

cdr3_aa: CASSSIQGVSNQPQHF
v_call: TRBV28
clone_size: .

cdr3_aa: CASSYASGGERNEQFF
v_call: TRBV6-5
clone_size: .

cdr3_aa: CASSEGRLYWDGYTF
v_call: TRBV2
clone_size: .

cdr3_aa: CASSVLDYNSPLHF
v_call: TRBV9
clone_size: .